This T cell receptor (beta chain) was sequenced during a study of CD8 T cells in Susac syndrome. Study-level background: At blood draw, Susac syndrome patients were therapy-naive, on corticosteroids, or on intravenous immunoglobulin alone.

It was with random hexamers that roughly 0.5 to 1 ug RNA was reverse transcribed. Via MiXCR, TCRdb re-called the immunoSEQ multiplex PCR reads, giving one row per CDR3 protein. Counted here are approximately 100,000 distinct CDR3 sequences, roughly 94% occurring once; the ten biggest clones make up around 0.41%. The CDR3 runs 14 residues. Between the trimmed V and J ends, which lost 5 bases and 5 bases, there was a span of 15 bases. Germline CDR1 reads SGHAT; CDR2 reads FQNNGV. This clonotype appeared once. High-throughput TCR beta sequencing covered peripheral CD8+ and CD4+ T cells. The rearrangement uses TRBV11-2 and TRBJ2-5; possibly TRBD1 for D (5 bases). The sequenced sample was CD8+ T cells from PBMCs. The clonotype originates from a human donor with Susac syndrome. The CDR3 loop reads CASSVGQAGETQYF. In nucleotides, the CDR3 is TGTGCCAGCAGCGTCGGGCAGGCAGGGGAGACCCAGTACTTC.